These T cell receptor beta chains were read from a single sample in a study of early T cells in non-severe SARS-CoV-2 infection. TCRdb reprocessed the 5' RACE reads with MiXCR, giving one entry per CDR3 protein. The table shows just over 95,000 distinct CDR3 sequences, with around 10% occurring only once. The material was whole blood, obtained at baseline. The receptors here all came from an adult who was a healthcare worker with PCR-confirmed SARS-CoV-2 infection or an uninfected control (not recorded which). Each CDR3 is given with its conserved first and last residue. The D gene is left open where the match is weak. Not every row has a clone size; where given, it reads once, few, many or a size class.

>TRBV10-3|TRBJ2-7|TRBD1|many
CATTGRQGVDEQYF
TGTGCCACCACTGGAAGACAGGGGGTTGACGAGCAGTACTTC
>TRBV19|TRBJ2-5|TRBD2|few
CASSPGTSDRIQYF
TGTGCCAGTAGCCCCGGGACTAGCGACCGAATCCAGTACTTC
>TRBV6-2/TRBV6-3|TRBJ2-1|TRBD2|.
CASRQLAGAYNEQFF
TGTGCCAGCAGGCAGCTAGCGGGGGCCTACAATGAGCAGTTCTTC
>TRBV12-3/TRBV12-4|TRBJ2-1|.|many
CASSFKINEQFF
TGTGCCAGCAGTTTCAAGATCAATGAGCAGTTCTTC
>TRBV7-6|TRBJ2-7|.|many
CASSPGADYEQYF
TGTGCCAGCAGCCCGGGGGCCGACTACGAGCAGTACTTC
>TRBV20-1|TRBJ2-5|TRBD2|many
CSVEAPSGLQETQYF
TGCAGTGTCGAGGCTCCTAGCGGACTCCAAGAGACCCAGTACTTC
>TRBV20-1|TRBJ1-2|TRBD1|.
CSARPGQQLYGYTF
TGCAGTGCTCGTCCGGGACAGCAATTATATGGCTACACCTTC
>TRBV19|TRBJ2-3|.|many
CASSIGSPRDTQYF
TGTGCCAGTAGTATCGGCAGCCCGAGAGATACGCAGTATTTT
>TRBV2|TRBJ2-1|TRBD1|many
CASSGGTGDNEQFF
TGTGCCAGCAGTGGGGGGACAGGGGACAATGAGCAGTTCTTC
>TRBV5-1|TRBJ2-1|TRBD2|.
CASTSGANHNEQFF
TGCGCCAGCACCAGCGGGGCGAACCACAATGAGCAGTTCTTC
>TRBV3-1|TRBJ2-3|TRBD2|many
CASSRRLAGGADTQYF
TGTGCCAGCAGCCGGAGACTAGCGGGAGGAGCAGATACGCAGTATTTT
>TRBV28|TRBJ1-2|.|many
CASSQVGGDGYTF
TGTGCCAGCTCCCAAGTCGGGGGAGATGGCTACACCTTC
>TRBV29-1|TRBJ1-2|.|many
CSAIPPDSYGYTF
TGCAGCGCTATCCCACCCGACAGCTATGGCTACACCTTC
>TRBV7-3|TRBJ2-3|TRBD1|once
CASSRRSGQGVTQYF
TGTGCCAGCAGCCGAAGGTCGGGACAGGGAGTTACGCAGTATTTT
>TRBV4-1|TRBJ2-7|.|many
CASSQPHRGGSYEQYF
TGCGCCAGCAGCCAACCTCATCGAGGGGGATCCTACGAGCAGTACTTC
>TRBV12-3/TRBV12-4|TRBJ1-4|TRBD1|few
CASSPGGGMPGDEKLFF
TGTGCCAGCAGCCCAGGGGGAGGGATGCCTGGGGATGAAAAACTGTTTTTT
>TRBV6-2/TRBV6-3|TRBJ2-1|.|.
CASSYSGIEQFF
TGTGCCAGCAGTTACTCCGGGATAGAGCAGTTCTTC
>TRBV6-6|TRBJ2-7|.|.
CASSSVERAHEQYF
TGTGCCAGCAGTTCGGTCGAGCGTGCCCACGAGCAGTACTTC
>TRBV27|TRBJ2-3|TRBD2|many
CASSPLLAGVSDTQYF
TGTGCCAGCAGTCCGCTACTAGCGGGAGTATCCGATACGCAGTATTTT
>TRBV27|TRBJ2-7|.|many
CASSPSSSYEQYF
TGTGCCAGCAGTCCCTCCAGCTCCTACGAGCAGTACTTC
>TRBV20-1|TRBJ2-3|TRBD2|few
CSAREGTSLGTDTQYF
TGCAGTGCTAGAGAGGGGACTAGCCTCGGCACAGATACGCAGTATTTT
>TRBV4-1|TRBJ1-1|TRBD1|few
CASSQVRQGAKSTEAFF
TGCGCCAGCAGCCAAGTACGACAGGGGGCTAAGAGCACTGAAGCTTTCTTT